Below are 27 T cell receptor beta chains sequenced from a single sample in a study of T-cell reconstitution after alpha-beta-depleted transplantation in children. A library of TCRbeta sequences, prepared with unique molecular identifiers, was generated. TCRdb ran MiXCR on the PCR reads and lists one entry per CDR3 protein. This table has some 200,000 distinct CDR3 sequences, 6% to 7% appearing once. Sequences were derived from PBMCs from the stem cell graft donor, sampled from the stem cell graft. The receptors derive from a human donor who donated a stem cell graft to a child with Wiskott-Aldrich syndrome.

In DNA, the CDR3 is TGTGCCAGCAGCTTGATAGCGGGGGCGAGCTCCTACGAGCAGTACTTC. Translation gives CASSLIAGASSYEQYF. V is TRBV5-6 and J is TRBJ2-7; 9 positions agree with TRBD2. CDR1 is SGHDT, CDR2 YYEEEE, per germline. The CDR3 runs to 16 residues. V shed 1 base and J 0 bases; nucleotides not matched to a gene: 5.

This clonotype occurred many times. The J gene is TRBJ2-7, the V gene TRBV20-1; TRBD2 matches 10 bases. The CDR3 covers 15 residues. V shed 5 bases and J 2 bases; nucleotides not matched to a gene: 9. Looked up from germline, CDR1 is DFQATT and CDR2 is SNEGSKA (reference sequence). The CDR3 DNA is TGCAGTGCTGAGGAGACTAGCGGGCTAACCTACGAGCAGTACTTC. Translation: CSAEETSGLTYEQYF.

The chain joins TRBV5-1 to TRBJ1-3, with D unclear. V was shortened by 4 bases and J by 0 bases, with 14 bases between the two germline ends. The CDR3 runs to 16 residues. CDR1 SGHRS and CDR2 YFSETQ come from the germline V gene. CDR3 residues: CASSHIGGTSGNTIYF. The CDR3, as DNA: TGCGCCAGCAGCCACATCGGCGGTACCTCTGGAAACACCATATATTTT. Full variable domain (outside the CDR3, taken from reference TRBV5-1 and TRBJ1-3): KAGVTQTPRYLIKTRGQQVTLSCSPISGHRSVSWYQQTPGQGLQFLFEYFSETQRNKGNFPGRFSGRQFSNSRSEMNVSTLELGDSALYLCASSHIGGTSGNTIYFGEGSWLTVV.

This clonotype has ten or more counts. This chain joins TRBV12-3 or TRBV12-4 and TRBJ2-1, with TRBD2 matching 12 bases. This CDR3 spans 16 amino acids. The V segment lost 7 bases and the J segment 8 bases; nucleotides outside the gene matches: 12. The CDR3 loop reads CASTSSGRAGRDEQFF. The CDR3 region has the DNA TGTGCCAGCACTTCTAGCGGGAGGGCCGGGAGGGATGAGCAGTTCTTC.

This clonotype was observed many times. The J gene is TRBJ1-2, the V gene TRBV12-3 or TRBV12-4, with D perhaps matching TRBD1 (5 bases). The CDR3 covers 12 residues. V lost 3 bases and J 12 bases, leaving 14 bases between the germline ends. CDR3 DNA sequence: TGTGCCAGCAGTTTCGGGGGATATCTAGACACCTTC. It encodes CASSFGGYLDTF.

This clonotype was recorded at least ten times. The chain uses TRBV29-1 and TRBJ1-1, with TRBD1 matching 7 bases. Germline CDR1 reads SQVTM; CDR2 reads ANQGSEA. The CDR3 runs 11 residues. V lost 7 bases to trimming and J lost 9 bases; unmatched junction nucleotides: 8. In DNA form, the CDR3 reads TGCAGCGCCGGTGGGACAGCCCAAGCTTTCTTT. This gives the protein CSAGGTAQAFF.

The rearrangement links TRBV2 to TRBJ1-5; no firm D call. This CDR3 spans 16 amino acids. Trimming removed 1 base from V and 4 bases from J, with 14 bases in between. Germline lookup yields CDR1 SNHLY and CDR2 FYNNEI. CDR3 in amino acids: CASSEGTLAGNQPQHF. The CDR3 coding sequence is TGTGCCAGCAGTGAAGGCACTTTAGCAGGAAATCAGCCCCAGCATTTT.

There are many counts of this clonotype. The gene calls are TRBV30 and TRBJ1-1; tentative D call: TRBD1 (6 bases). This CDR3 is built from 16 residues. The germline V and J ends were trimmed by 0 bases and 5 bases, with 19 bases remaining between them. Germline values: CDR1 GTSNPN, CDR2 SVGIG (reference sequence). The CDR3 spells CAWSVMSPRRGTEAFF. CDR3 nucleotides: TGTGCCTGGAGTGTAATGTCCCCGCGAAGGGGGACTGAAGCTTTCTTT.

This clonotype was detected a few times. The rearrangement joins TRBV27 to TRBJ2-7; 7 nucleotides match TRBD1. After removal of 5 bases from V and 3 bases from J, the junction contained 13 bases not matched to a gene. CDR1 is MNHEY and CDR2 is SMNVEV in the germline V gene (reference sequence). The CDR3 contains 16 residues. CDR3: CASSPRGRQAYYEQYF. The DNA for the CDR3 is TGTGCCAGCAGTCCGAGGGGGCGGCAGGCGTACTACGAGCAGTACTTC.

This clonotype showed up many times. The J gene is TRBJ1-2, the V gene TRBV6-5, with D maybe TRBD1 (6 bases). CDR1 is MNHEY, CDR2 SVGAGI, per germline. V dropped 5 bases and J dropped 5 bases, with 18 bases sitting between them. The length of the CDR3 is 15 residues. The CDR3 reads CASSRFKGGGYGYTF. CDR3 bases: TGTGCCAGCAGTAGATTCAAGGGAGGGGGGTATGGCTACACCTTC.

In this sample, this clonotype turned up many times. The chain has TRBV12-3 or TRBV12-4 and TRBJ2-1, with 8 bases identical to TRBD1. V lost 7 bases to trimming and J lost 4 bases; unmatched junction nucleotides: 9. This CDR3 contains 15 residues. CDR3 loop: CASIRQGPKYNEQFF. In DNA form, the CDR3 reads TGTGCCAGCATCAGACAGGGGCCTAAATACAATGAGCAGTTCTTC.

This clonotype was picked up many times. This chain links TRBV20-1 with TRBJ1-4; 11 bases map to TRBD1. Germline V lookup: CDR1 DFQATT, CDR2 SNEGSKA (reference sequence). Unmatched junction bases numbered 0, after V lost 1 base and J lost 5 bases. The CDR3 sequence is 14 residues long. The CDR3, as DNA: TGCAGTGCTAGAGGGGACAGGGGGAATGAAAAACTGTTTTTT. Its translation is CSARGDRGNEKLFF.

This clonotype was observed many times. The chain has TRBV7-2 and TRBJ1-1; D gene ambiguous. CDR1 SGHTA and CDR2 FQGNSA come from the germline V gene. This CDR3 has 16 amino acids. With 4 bases removed from V and 0 bases from J, the gap between germline ends came to 15 bases. The DNA of the CDR3 is TGTGCCAGCAGCTCCCCTTCGGGGATAATGAACACTGAAGCTTTCTTT. Protein sequence: CASSSPSGIMNTEAFF.

There are many counts of this clonotype. The chain has TRBV20-1 and TRBJ2-3, with TRBD2 as a possible D gene (6 bases). The CDR3 spans 14 residues. Germline assignment: CDR1 DFQATT and CDR2 SNEGSKA (reference sequence). V dropped 6 bases and J dropped 5 bases, with 18 bases sitting between them. DNA for the CDR3: TGCAGTGCCGGGGTGGGGGGAGCAGGAGATACGCAGTATTTT. Its protein is CSAGVGGAGDTQYF.

This clonotype came up many times. V usage is TRBV19 and J usage is TRBJ2-7, with D perhaps matching TRBD1 (5 bases). This CDR3 spans 14 amino acids. The V and J ends lost 5 bases and 2 bases respectively, with 13 bases between them. CDR1 and CDR2 (germline): LNHDA, SQIVND (reference sequence). CDR3 loop: CASSLDSVTYEQYF. In nucleotides, the CDR3 is TGTGCCAGTAGTCTCGACAGTGTAACCTACGAGCAGTACTTC.

This clonotype has ten or more counts. J is TRBJ2-1 and V is TRBV9, with 9 bases matching TRBD2. Germline CDR1 and CDR2: SGDLS and YYNGEE. With V trimmed by 3 bases and J by 7 bases, 8 bases remained unmatched. This CDR3 has 15 residues. The CDR3 DNA sequence: TGTGCCAGCAGCGCCGCCGGACTAGCGTTGAATGAGCAGTTCTTC. This translates into CASSAAGLALNEQFF.

In this sample, this clonotype turned up many times. The chain is built from TRBV24-1 and TRBJ2-1; D is possibly TRBD2 (6 bases). Germline V gene data show CDR1 as KGHDR and CDR2 as SFDVKD. Trimming shortened V by 2 bases and J by 8 bases, and 21 bases separated the two germline ends. CDR3 size: 17 residues. Here the CDR3 reads CATSDWSGSRGRDEQFF. CDR3 coding DNA: TGTGCCACCAGTGATTGGAGCGGGTCTCGGGGTCGGGATGAGCAGTTCTTC.

In its sample, this clonotype was seen many times. V and J are TRBV20-1 and TRBJ1-5, with D possibly being TRBD1 (5 bases). The germline V gene encodes CDR1 DFQATT and CDR2 SNEGSKA (reference sequence). CDR3 length: 13 residues. V lost 3 bases, J lost 4 bases, and 10 bases lay in between. CDR3 sequence reads: CSASPSGNQPQHF. The CDR3 bases are TGCAGTGCTAGTCCCTCAGGGAATCAGCCCCAGCATTTT.

This clonotype was detected ten times or more. The J gene is TRBJ2-5, the V gene TRBV10-3; 9 bases are shared with TRBD2. With 3 bases clipped from V and 3 bases from J, the junction kept 5 bases outside the gene matches. There are 15 residues in the CDR3. The germline gives CDR1 ENHRY, CDR2 SYGVKD. CDR3 sequence: CAISEGLAGKETQYF. The CDR3 DNA sequence: TGTGCCATCAGTGAAGGGCTAGCGGGAAAAGAGACCCAGTACTTC.

This clonotype was seen a few times. V and J are TRBV20-1 and TRBJ2-6, with no clear D. The CDR3 spans 12 residues. Trimming removed 5 bases at V and 5 bases at J, with 7 bases between. CDR1 and CDR2 from the germline V gene are DFQATT and SNEGSKA (reference sequence). The CDR3 DNA is TGCAGTGCTCCCCTCAGGGCCAACGTCCTGACTTTC. Encoded protein: CSAPLRANVLTF.

This clonotype occurred many times. The junction departs from the called germline gene at one end, perhaps through a read error. The gene calls are TRBV5-1 and TRBJ2-7; D is undetermined. The length of the CDR3 is 12 residues. CDR1 is SGHRS, CDR2 YFSETQ, per germline. CDR3 sequence (DNA): TGCGCCAGCAGCTTGGTCTCCAACGAGCAGTACTTC. Its protein product is CASSLVSNEQYF.

A few counts support this clonotype. The V and J genes are TRBV5-1 and TRBJ1-6; weak D call: TRBD1 (6 bases). CDR1 is SGHRS and CDR2 is YFSETQ in the germline V gene. This CDR3 is 16 amino acids long. V lost 3 bases to trimming and J lost 7 bases, with 17 bases between them. The CDR3 loop is CASSWGPAGGNSPLHF. CDR3 sequence (DNA): TGCGCCAGCAGCTGGGGACCCGCGGGGGGCAATTCACCCCTCCACTTT. Full variable domain (missing parts from reference TRBV5-1 and TRBJ1-6): KAGVTQTPRYLIKTRGQQVTLSCSPISGHRSVSWYQQTPGQGLQFLFEYFSETQRNKGNFPGRFSGRQFSNSRSEMNVSTLELGDSALYLCASSWGPAGGNSPLHFGNGTRLTVT.

This clonotype was counted ten times or more. This rearrangement joins TRBV7-9 to TRBJ2-3; no firm D call. Per germline, CDR1 SEHNR and CDR2 FQNEAQ (reference sequence). V lost 0 bases and J 0 bases, leaving 7 bases between the germline ends. CDR3 length: 15 amino acids. The CDR3 here is CASSLAFPSTDTQYF. In nucleotides, the CDR3 is TGTGCCAGCAGCTTAGCCTTCCCTAGCACAGATACGCAGTATTTT. Combining the CDR3 with reference TRBV7-9 and TRBJ2-3 gives the whole variable domain DTGVSQNPRHKITKRGQNVTFRCDPISEHNRLYWYRQTLGQGPEFLTYFQNEAQLEKSRLLSDRFSAERPKGSFSTLEIQRTEQGDSAMYLCASSLAFPSTDTQYFGPGTRLTVL.

This clonotype was recorded many times. V gene TRBV19 combines with J gene TRBJ2-1; TRBD1 matches 7 bases. The germline V gene encodes CDR1 LNHDA and CDR2 SQIVND (reference sequence). The CDR3 has 15 residues. Losses at the gene ends were 4 bases for V and 3 bases for J; bases not matched to a gene: 6. This chain's CDR3 is CASSTRDRDYNEQFF. CDR3 nucleotide sequence: TGTGCCAGTAGTACCCGAGACAGGGACTACAATGAGCAGTTCTTC. The full variable domain, in which reference TRBV19 and TRBJ2-1 provide the parts outside the CDR3, is DGGITQSPKYLFRKEGQNVTLSCEQNLNHDAMYWYRQDPGQGLRLIYYSQIVNDFQKGDIAEGYSVSREKKESFPLTVTSAQKNPTAFYLCASSTRDRDYNEQFFGPGTRLTVL.

This clonotype was observed many times. This rearrangement joins TRBV29-1 to TRBJ2-3; D gene ambiguous. The CDR3 is 11 residues long. CDR1 SQVTM and CDR2 ANQGSEA come from the germline V gene. V was clipped by 5 bases and J by 0 bases, with 3 bases between them. The CDR3 loop is CSVRSTDTQYF. The CDR3 nucleotides read TGCAGCGTTAGAAGCACAGATACGCAGTATTTT.

The sample holds many counts of this clonotype. V and J are TRBV5-1 and TRBJ2-5, with TRBD1 as a possible D gene (5 bases). CDR3 length equals 16 residues. Germline CDR1 SGHRS, CDR2 YFSETQ. V lost 4 bases, J lost 2 bases, and 18 bases lay in between. The CDR3, as DNA: TGCGCCAGCAGCCCTCTAGGGCAGGGCGGACAAGAGACCCAGTACTTC. Translation gives CASSPLGQGGQETQYF.

This clonotype was recorded at least ten times. V and J are TRBV18 and TRBJ2-7; weak D call: TRBD1 (6 bases). Germline-derived CDR1 and CDR2 are KGHSH and LQKENI. This CDR3 has 16 residues. V was cut by 6 bases and J by 0 bases, with 18 bases left in between. CDR3 protein: CASSSPGGQSSYEQYF. In nucleotides, the CDR3 is TGTGCCAGCTCGTCCCCCGGTGGACAGTCCTCCTACGAGCAGTACTTC.